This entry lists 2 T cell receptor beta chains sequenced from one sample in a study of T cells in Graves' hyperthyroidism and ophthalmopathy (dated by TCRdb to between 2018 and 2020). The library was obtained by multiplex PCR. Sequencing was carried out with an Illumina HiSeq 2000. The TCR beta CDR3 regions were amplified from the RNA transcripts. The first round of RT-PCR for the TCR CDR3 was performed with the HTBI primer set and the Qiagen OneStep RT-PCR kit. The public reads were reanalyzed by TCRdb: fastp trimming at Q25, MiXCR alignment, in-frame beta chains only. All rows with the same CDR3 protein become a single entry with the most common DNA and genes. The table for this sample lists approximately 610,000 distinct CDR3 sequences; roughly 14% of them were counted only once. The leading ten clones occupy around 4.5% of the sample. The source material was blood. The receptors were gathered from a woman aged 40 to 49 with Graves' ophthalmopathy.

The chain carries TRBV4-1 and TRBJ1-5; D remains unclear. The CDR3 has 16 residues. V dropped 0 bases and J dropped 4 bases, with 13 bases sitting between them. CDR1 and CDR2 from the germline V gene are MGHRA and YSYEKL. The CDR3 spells CASSQDHGRGNQPQHF. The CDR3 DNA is TGCGCCAGCAGCCAAGATCACGGACGGGGAAATCAGCCCCAGCATTTT.

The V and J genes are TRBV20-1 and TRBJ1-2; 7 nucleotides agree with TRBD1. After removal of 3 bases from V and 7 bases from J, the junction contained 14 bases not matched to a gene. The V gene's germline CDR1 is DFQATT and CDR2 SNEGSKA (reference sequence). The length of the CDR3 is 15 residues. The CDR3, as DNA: TGCAGTGCTAGGGATTCGGGACAGCCCGGCGGTGGCTACACCTTC. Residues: CSARDSGQPGGGYTF.